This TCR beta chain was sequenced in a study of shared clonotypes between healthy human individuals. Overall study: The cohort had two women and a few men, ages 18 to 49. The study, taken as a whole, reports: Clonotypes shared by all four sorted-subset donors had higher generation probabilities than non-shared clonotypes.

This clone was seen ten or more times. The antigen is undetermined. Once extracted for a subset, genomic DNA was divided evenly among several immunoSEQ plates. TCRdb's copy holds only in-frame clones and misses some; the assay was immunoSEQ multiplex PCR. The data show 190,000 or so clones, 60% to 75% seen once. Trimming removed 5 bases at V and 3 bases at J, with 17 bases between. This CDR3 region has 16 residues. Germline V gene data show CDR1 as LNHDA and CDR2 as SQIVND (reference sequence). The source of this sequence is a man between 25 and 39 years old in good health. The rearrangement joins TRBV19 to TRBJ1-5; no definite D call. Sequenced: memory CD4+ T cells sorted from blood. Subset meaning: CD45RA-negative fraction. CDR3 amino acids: CASSPRNRNYNQPQHF. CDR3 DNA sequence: TGTGCCAGTAGTCCCCGCAACAGAAACTACAATCAGCCCCAGCATTTT.